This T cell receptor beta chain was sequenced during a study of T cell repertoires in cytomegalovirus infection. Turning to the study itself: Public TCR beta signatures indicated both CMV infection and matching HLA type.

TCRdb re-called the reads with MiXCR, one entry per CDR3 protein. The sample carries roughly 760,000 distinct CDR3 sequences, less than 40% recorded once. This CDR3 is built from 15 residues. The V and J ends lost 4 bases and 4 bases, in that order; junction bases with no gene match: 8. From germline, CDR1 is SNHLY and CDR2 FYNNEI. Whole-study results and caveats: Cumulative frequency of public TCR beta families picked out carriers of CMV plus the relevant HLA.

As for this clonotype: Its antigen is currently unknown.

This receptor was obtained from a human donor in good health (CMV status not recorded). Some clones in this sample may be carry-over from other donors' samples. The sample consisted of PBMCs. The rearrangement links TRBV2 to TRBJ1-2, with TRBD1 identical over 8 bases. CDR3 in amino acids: CASSVQGGRGYGYTF. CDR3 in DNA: TGTGCCAGCAGTGTACAGGGGGGCCGCGGCTATGGCTACACCTTC.